The clone carrying this T cell receptor (beta chain) was detected a few times. Its specificity is unknown. This entry belongs to a study of cytomegalovirus exposure and HLA in healthy donors. Assay: immunoSEQ multiplex PCR; the TCRdb copy retains only in-frame clones and omits some. In the table there are tens of thousands of clones, roughly 93% of which are singletons. Regarding the study as a whole: In a later analysis, first-cohort TCR clusters were found to tend to co-occur in the 120 validation repertoires.

The TCR sequence derives from a woman between 18 and 29 years old in good health and CMV-seronegative. Material for sequencing was PBMCs.

In DNA form, the CDR3 reads TGTGCCATCAGGGACTACTCCTACAATGAGCAGTTCTTC. It translates to CAIRDYSYNEQFF. The chain has TRBV10-3 and TRBJ2-1; possible D gene TRBD2, 6 bases. Germline V gene lookup returns CDR1 ENHRY and CDR2 SYGVKD. The CDR3 length is 13 residues. V was trimmed by 6 bases and J by 0 bases, leaving 6 bases between them.